This T cell receptor beta chain was found in a study of blood T cell repertoires in COVID-19. Germline loops: CDR1 SGHTA, CDR2 FQGNSA. The CDR3 extends over 19 amino acids. J was trimmed by 5 bases and V by 4 bases; bases with no gene match: 11. The protocol was immunoSEQ multiplex PCR, while the TCRdb copy is restricted to in-frame clones and leaves out a portion. The data hold some 260,000 clones, with just over 90% observed a single time. This TCR derives from a woman between 18 and 29 years old who had recovered from COVID-19. The chain carries TRBV7-2 and TRBJ2-1; TRBD2 aligns across 16 bases. The source material was PBMCs or T cells enriched from blood (not recorded which). CDR3 DNA sequence: TGTGCCAGCAGCTACGTCCCGGGACTAGCGGGGGGGGTAAACAATGAGCAGTTCTTC. Translated, it gives CASSYVPGLAGGVNNEQFF. Using reference TRBV7-2 and TRBJ2-1 for the parts outside the CDR3, the full variable domain is GAGVSQSPSNKVTEKGKDVELRCDPISGHTALYWYRQSLGQGLEFLIYFQGNSAPDKSGLPSDRFSAERTGGSVSTLTIQRTQQEDSAVYLCASSYVPGLAGGVNNEQFFGPGTRLTVL.